This TCR beta chain was retrieved from a study of cytomegalovirus exposure and HLA in healthy donors. Findings and caveats of the study: Per a prior analysis, the majority of TCR beta V segments were productive roughly 87% or roughly 30% of the time.

V shed 3 bases and J shed 0 bases, with 13 bases lying between them. CDR3 length: 16 residues. Germline lookup yields CDR1 SGHKS and CDR2 YYEKEE (reference sequence). As concerns this clone: What it binds is unknown.

PCR used 60 Vbeta primers and 13 Jbeta primers. This table comes from immunoSEQ multiplex PCR, and its TCRdb copy is limited to in-frame clones, with some not included. The table lists 150,000 to 180,000 clones, more than 70% of them singletons. Sequencing was done on a sample of PBMCs. The chain combines TRBV5-5 with TRBJ2-4, with D possibly matching TRBD1 (5 bases). The sequence was collected from a woman aged 35 to 49 in good health and CMV-seropositive. The CDR3: CASSWDGALAKNIQYF. CDR3 DNA sequence: TGTGCCAGCAGCTGGGATGGGGCCCTAGCCAAAAACATTCAGTACTTC.